Presented here are 19 T cell receptor beta chains from one specimen sequenced in a study of regulatory T cells in long-lasting Graves disease. Noted time point: newly diagnosed GD, antithyroid drugs for less than 3 months. Extracted RNA from PBMCs served as the source of the TCR library. Library construction for TCR beta used iRepertoire HTBI primers and Arm-PCR of CDR3 regions. TCRdb processed the multiplex PCR reads anew with MiXCR; each CDR3 protein has one entry. The table records 550,000 or so distinct CDR3 sequences, about 11% of them present only once. These same data were also listed under a study on T cells in Graves' hyperthyroidism and ophthalmopathy.

Specimen: peripheral blood mononuclear cells (PBMCs), collected at new diagnosis, from a patient treated with antithyroid drugs. The receptors come from a woman aged 30 to 39 with Graves disease.

The rearrangement uses TRBV13 and TRBJ1-5, with TRBD1 as a possible D gene (5 bases). This CDR3 has 14 residues. Trimming removed 4 bases from V and 3 bases from J, with 10 bases in between. CDR1 and CDR2 from the germline V gene are PRHDT and FYEKMQ (reference sequence). The CDR3 sequence is CASSSGPINQPQHF. CDR3 nucleotides: TGTGCCAGCAGCTCGGGACCGATCAATCAGCCCCAGCATTTT.

Only one count was recorded for this clonotype. A read error may be the cause here, since a much bigger clone is one base away. The gene calls are TRBV7-2 and TRBJ2-1; tentative D call: TRBD1 (6 bases). The CDR3 extends over 16 amino acids. Germline CDR1 and CDR2: SGHTA and FQGNSA. The CDR3, as DNA: TGTGCCAGCAGCCAAGTATTCCGGGACAAGGACAATGGGCAGTTCTTC. Encoded protein: CASSQVFRDKDNGQFF. The full variable domain, in which reference TRBV7-2 and TRBJ2-1 provide the parts outside the CDR3, is GAGVSQSPSNKVTEKGKDVELRCDPISGHTALYWYRQSLGQGLEFLIYFQGNSAPDKSGLPSDRFSAERTGGSVSTLTIQRTQQEDSAVYLCASSQVFRDKDNGQFFGPGTRLTVL.

The rearrangement uses TRBV12-5 and TRBJ1-5; 7 nucleotides line up with TRBD1. Germline assignment: CDR1 LGHNT and CDR2 FRNRAP. CDR3 length: 15 amino acids. Unmatched junction bases numbered 8, after V lost 3 bases and J lost 6 bases. CDR3 amino acids: CASGLYRGFRQPQHF. The CDR3 DNA is TGTGCTAGTGGTTTATACAGGGGATTTCGTCAGCCCCAGCATTTT.

The chain joins TRBV7-8 to TRBJ2-5; 8 bases line up with TRBD2. Germline values: CDR1 SGHVS, CDR2 FQNEAQ. V lost 3 bases, J lost 7 bases, and 10 bases stayed unmatched. This CDR3 region has 15 residues. The CDR3 here is CASSFSAGGLGTQYF. CDR3 bases: TGTGCCAGCAGCTTCAGTGCGGGGGGCCTGGGGACCCAGTACTTC.

This rearrangement joins TRBV6-2 or TRBV6-3 to TRBJ2-5; D not certain. The ends were cut back, 0 bases at V and 4 bases at J, with 12 bases in the middle. This CDR3 has 15 residues. Germline V lookup: CDR1 MNHEY, CDR2 SVGEGT. CDR3 residues: CASSYSRLVRETQYF. The CDR3 coding sequence is TGTGCCAGCAGTTACTCGCGGCTAGTTAGAGAGACCCAGTACTTC.

This clonotype was detected only a few times. The chain links TRBV4-3 to TRBJ2-7; 9 nucleotides agree with TRBD2. This CDR3 spans 14 amino acids. Trimming removed 4 bases from V and 5 bases from J; junction bases left unmatched: 6. Germline V gives CDR1 LGHNA, CDR2 YSLEER. CDR3 sequence reads: CASSRLAGVNEQYF. As DNA, the CDR3 is TGCGCCAGCAGCCGGTTAGCGGGAGTCAACGAGCAGTACTTC.

With regard to this clonotype: One base separates it from a far larger clone, so it is likely a read error. V and J are TRBV20-1 and TRBJ2-7, with 7 nucleotides matching TRBD2. This CDR3 comprises 14 residues. Germline CDR1 DFQATT, CDR2 SNEGSKA (reference sequence). The trim removed 5 bases at V and 7 bases at J, leaving 14 bases unmatched. The CDR3 sequence: CSALAEGSYGEQYF. Written as DNA, the CDR3 is TGCAGTGCTCTAGCGGAGGGATCCTACGGTGAGCAGTACTTC.

This clonotype was counted at least ten times. The rearrangement links TRBV6-1 to TRBJ1-4; the match to TRBD1 covers 8 bases. The CDR3 has 17 residues. Trimming cost V 2 bases and J 0 bases; bases outside gene matches: 5. Germline values: CDR1 MNHNS, CDR2 SASEGT. This CDR3 is CASSEIGQGATNEKLFF. For the CDR3, the DNA is TGTGCCAGCAGTGAAATAGGACAGGGTGCAACTAATGAAAAACTGTTTTTT.

This chain connects TRBV27 to TRBJ1-2; D is perhaps TRBD1 (6 bases). Germline assignment: CDR1 MNHEY and CDR2 SMNVEV (reference sequence). The CDR3 consists of 15 residues. V lost 5 bases, J lost 7 bases, and 20 bases lay in between. The CDR3 bases are TGTGCCAGCAGTCCCCTAACGGGGCCCAGGGGTGGCTACACCTTC. This sequence encodes CASSPLTGPRGGYTF.

This clonotype was observed at least ten times. The chain is built from TRBV6-1 and TRBJ1-6, with 7 nucleotides matching TRBD1. The CDR3 covers 16 residues. Germline CDR1 and CDR2: MNHNS and SASEGT. The V gene end was trimmed by 6 bases and the J gene end by 2 bases; junction bases not matched to a gene: 7. This CDR3 is CASRLGQSAYNSPLHF. The CDR3 DNA is TGTGCCAGCAGACTGGGACAGTCGGCCTATAATTCACCCCTCCACTTT.

CDR3 amino acids: CAWSVRYRAGVNNEQFF. In DNA form, the CDR3 reads TGTGCCTGGAGTGTACGATATCGGGCGGGAGTCAATAATGAGCAGTTCTTC. This chain uses TRBV30 with TRBJ2-1, with 7 bases that match TRBD2. V trimming: 0 bases; J trimming: 7 bases; junction bases outside the gene matches: 15. The germline V gene encodes CDR1 GTSNPN and CDR2 SVGIG (reference sequence). The CDR3 length is 17 residues.

This clonotype has only a few counts. This chain joins TRBV20-1 and TRBJ2-3, with 8 positions matching TRBD1. This CDR3 region has 13 residues. V lost 6 bases to trimming and J lost 5 bases; unmatched junction nucleotides: 7. Per germline, CDR1 DFQATT and CDR2 SNEGSKA (reference sequence). CDR3 sequence reads: CSAARGQGDTQYF. CDR3 DNA: TGCAGTGCGGCCAGGGGGCAAGGAGATACGCAGTATTTT.

This clonotype turned up a few times. The V and J genes are TRBV19 and TRBJ1-5; 10 nucleotides match TRBD1. Germline V gives CDR1 LNHDA, CDR2 SQIVND (reference sequence). Trimming took 4 bases from V and 2 from J; bases not matched to a gene: 8. This CDR3 has 17 amino acids. The CDR3 is CASSRGQGKQGNQPQHF. In nucleotides, the CDR3 is TGTGCCAGTAGTAGGGGACAGGGGAAACAGGGCAATCAGCCCCAGCATTTT.

Many counts were recorded for this clonotype. J is TRBJ1-6 and V is TRBV19; 9 bases fit TRBD1. Looked up from germline, CDR1 is LNHDA and CDR2 is SQIVND (reference sequence). J was trimmed by 10 bases and V by 5 bases; bases with no gene match: 6. The CDR3 length is 14 residues. CDR3 DNA: TGTGCCAGTAGTGGAACAGGGGGCGCCTCACCCCTCCACTTT. Translation: CASSGTGGASPLHF.

This clonotype was counted at least ten times. The chain has TRBV7-9 and TRBJ1-4; TRBD1 agrees at 8 bases. CDR3 length: 15 amino acids. V lost 4 bases, J lost 7 bases, and 8 bases stayed unmatched. Germline V lookup: CDR1 SEHNR, CDR2 FQNEAQ (reference sequence). This CDR3 is CASSSGQGTGEKLFF. The DNA for the CDR3 is TGTGCCAGCAGCTCCGGACAGGGAACGGGTGAAAAACTGTTTTTT.

This clonotype was seen a handful of times. The chain uses TRBV4-1 and TRBJ2-7; 7 positions agree with TRBD2. The length of the CDR3 is 17 residues. V shed 4 bases and J 3 bases; nucleotides not matched to a gene: 15. Germline CDR1 reads MGHRA; CDR2 reads YSYEKL. This CDR3 is CASSPSSGGPSGYEQYF. CDR3 coding DNA: TGCGCCAGCAGCCCGTCATCCGGTGGTCCTAGCGGCTACGAGCAGTACTTC.

This clonotype has ten or more counts. This sequence joins TRBV4-3 and TRBJ2-7, with 7 bases aligning to TRBD2. V was pared by 0 bases and J by 2 bases, with 4 bases of the junction left unmatched. The germline CDR1 and CDR2 sequences are LGHNA and YSLEER. The CDR3 extends over 15 amino acids. This chain's CDR3 is CASSQDGGLPYEQYF. CDR3 nucleotides: TGCGCCAGCAGCCAAGACGGGGGACTACCCTACGAGCAGTACTTC.

This clonotype was seen a handful of times. The chain recombines TRBV6-1 with TRBJ2-1; the match to TRBD2 covers 7 bases. The germline V gene has CDR1 MNHNS and CDR2 SASEGT. V shed 3 bases and J 6 bases; nucleotides not matched to a gene: 17. This CDR3 is 18 amino acids long. CDR3 DNA: TGTGCCAGCAGTGACCCGTCGCCGTGGGCTAGCGGCCTCAATGAGCAGTTCTTC. Translation: CASSDPSPWASGLNEQFF.

This clonotype was observed many times. The chain uses TRBV7-9 and TRBJ2-3, with 15 bases identical to TRBD2. This CDR3 region has 15 residues. The trim removed 5 bases at V and 6 bases at J, leaving 3 bases unmatched. Germline V gene data show CDR1 as SEHNR and CDR2 as FQNEAQ (reference sequence). The CDR3 bases are TGTGCCAGCAGCCGGGGACTAGCGGGAGGTGATACGCAGTATTTT. Its protein is CASSRGLAGGDTQYF.